Included here is one T cell receptor beta chain sequence, with context. Its antigen is not identified. This entry is derived from a study of T cell responses to AZD1222 COVID-19 vaccine. Regarding the study as a whole: Dominant at 160-218 and 743-854, vaccine-associated CD4 TCRs also spanned spike. Females made up more of the donors, who were largely white British, and clonal diversity may have come out too low.

The repertoire was sequenced with immunoSEQ multiplex PCR; TCRdb's copy has only in-frame clones and lacks some. The repertoire includes some 130,000 clones, around 89% of them detected once, and around 3.5% sits in the top ten. This sequence originates from an adult in good health. The material sequenced was peripheral blood, taken on day 0 of AZD1222 vaccination.

CDR3 bases: TGTGCCAGCAGCGCAGGAAGCTACCGCGAGCAGTACTTC. Protein product: CASSAGSYREQYF. V and J are TRBV3-1 (or the pseudogene TRBV3-2) and TRBJ2-7, with unresolved D. CDR3 length: 13 amino acids. Germline V gene sequence: CDR1 LGHDT, CDR2 YNNKEL (reference sequence). V was clipped by 5 bases and J by 6 bases, with 14 bases between them.